Reported below is one T cell receptor beta chain. Its target is not known. The TCR beta cDNA libraries carried unique molecular identifiers. Input amounts of about 0.95 to 11 million T cells were used. These gave about 500,000 cDNA molecules, so each molecule approximated one T cell. TCRdb reprocessed the PCR reads with MiXCR, giving one entry per CDR3 protein. The top ten clones hold approximately 4.5% of a sample with under 900,000 distinct CDR3 sequences, roughly 50% of them seen once. This sample was included in a study of post-analysis software for immune sequencing data. Study context: Patients had relapsing-remitting, secondary progressive or progressive-relapsing multiple sclerosis; some lacked subtype. Findings and limits, study-wide: Controls had lower frequencies than patients of a handful of TRBV segments, which included TRBV5-6, TRBV5-1 and TRBV20-1. In multiple sclerosis, normalized Chao1 diversity was significantly below that of controls. F measure grouped same-batch samples tightly together.

Per germline, CDR1 SGHRS and CDR2 YFSETQ. V lost 4 bases to trimming and J lost 4 bases; unmatched junction nucleotides: 8. This CDR3 has 15 amino acids. The V call is TRBV5-1, the J call TRBJ2-1; the match to TRBD2 covers 7 bases. The sequence was collected from a girl between 5 and 17 years old with multiple sclerosis. Sequencing was done on a sample of blood. CDR3 nucleotide sequence: TGCGCCAGCAGCCCGGGTGGGAGGGTATACAATGAGCAGTTCTTC. It is translated as CASSPGGRVYNEQFF.